This T cell receptor beta chain was sequenced during a study of early T cells in non-severe SARS-CoV-2 infection. Background on the study: With bulk RNA from unsorted whole blood as input, sequencing yielded unpaired chains.

The germline CDR1 and CDR2 sequences are SEHNR and FQNEAQ (reference sequence). The CDR3 length is 16 residues. Trimming removed 3 bases at V and 4 bases at J, with 18 bases between. Unique molecular identifiers tagged individual cDNA molecules. TCRdb reanalysed the 5' RACE reads using MiXCR and keeps one entry per CDR3 protein. The sample has 66,000 or so distinct CDR3 sequences; 13% are singletons. Sequencing was carried out using whole blood. The source is an adult who was a healthcare worker with PCR-confirmed SARS-CoV-2 infection or an uninfected control (not recorded which). The V call is TRBV7-9, the J call TRBJ1-1; D uncertain. CDR3 bases: TGTGCCAGCAGCTTGCTTGCGGGGTGGAAGGCCACTGAAGCTTTCTTT. Amino acids: CASSLLAGWKATEAFF.